Listed below are T cell receptor beta chains from one sample, sequenced in a study of blood T cell repertoires in COVID-19. Sequenced by immunoSEQ multiplex PCR; TCRdb stores in-frame clones only, minus some. The sample lists about 100,000 clones; roughly 86% were seen once. Sequenced input: peripheral blood. These TCRs come from a human donor in a cohort sampled during active COVID-19. Each CDR3 is given with its conserved first and last residue. D genes are given only for firm matches. A clone size is listed for some rows: how often the clone was seen (once, few, many), or a class if it is expanded.

V gene	D gene	J gene	clone size	CDR3 DNA	CDR3 protein
TRBV10-3	TRBD2	TRBJ2-1	.	TGTGCCATCAGCAGTAGCGGGAGGGCCTACAATGAGCAGTTCTTC	CAISSSGRAYNEQFF
TRBV11-2	.	TRBJ1-3	once	TGTGCCAGCAGCTTCCACAGAGACTCTGGAAACACCATATATTTT	CASSFHRDSGNTIYF
TRBV9	TRBD1	TRBJ2-7	.	TGTGCCAGCAGCGTAAGGACAGGGGCTGGCGAGCAGTACTTC	CASSVRTGAGEQYF
TRBV2	TRBD2	TRBJ2-7	.	TGTGCCAGCAGTGAATTAGGAGCGGGGACCTCCTACGAGCAGTACTTC	CASSELGAGTSYEQYF
TRBV5-1	.	TRBJ1-1	.	TGCGCCAGCAGCCTTGGGGCCCCGATTAACACTGAAGCTTTCTTT	CASSLGAPINTEAFF
TRBV6-5	.	TRBJ2-5	.	TGTGCCAGCAGTTACGACAGGACAGAGACCCAGTACTTC	CASSYDRTETQYF
TRBV6-5	.	TRBJ1-5	.	TGTGCCAGCAGTTACTTTGGACGGGATCCCCAGCATTTT	CASSYFGRDPQHF
TRBV11-3	.	TRBJ2-5	.	TGTGCCAGCAGCGTCCGGGACAACGACCTCCAAGAGACCCAGTACTTC	CASSVRDNDLQETQYF
TRBV25-1	.	TRBJ2-7	.	TGTGCCAGCAGTGCTGCGGGAACCTACGAGCAGTACTTC	CASSAAGTYEQYF
TRBV7-2	.	TRBJ2-7	.	TGTGCCAGCAGCTTAGGCCCCTTGGCCAACTACGAGCAGTACTTC	CASSLGPLANYEQYF
TRBV7-2	TRBD2	TRBJ2-7	.	TGTGCCAGCAGCTTAGCGCCGACTAGCGGGATCCCCTACGAGCAGTACTTC	CASSLAPTSGIPYEQYF
TRBV5-6	TRBD2	TRBJ2-7	.	TGTGCCAGCAGCATTACTAGCGACCAGTACTTC	CASSITSDQYF
TRBV25-1	.	TRBJ2-1	.	TGTGCCAGCAGTGATGATTGGGGCGATGAGCAGTTCTTC	CASSDDWGDEQFF
TRBV24-1	TRBD1	TRBJ1-1	.	TGTGCCACCAGTGATCCTACCATTGGACAGGCGGGCACTGAAGCTTTCTTT	CATSDPTIGQAGTEAFF
TRBV3-1/TRBV3-2	TRBD2	TRBJ2-1	.	TGTGCCAGCAGCCAAGAGAAATGGACTAGCGGCCACCATGAGCAGTTCTTC	CASSQEKWTSGHHEQFF
TRBV27	TRBD1	TRBJ1-1	.	TGTGCCAGCAGGCCACTAACGACAGGGGGCGGCCCGGCTGAAGCTTTCTTT	CASRPLTTGGGPAEAFF
TRBV4-1	.	TRBJ2-1	.	TGCGCCAGCAGCCAAGAACAGAAAACCTACAATGAGCAGTTCTTC	CASSQEQKTYNEQFF
TRBV29-1	TRBD2	TRBJ2-5	many	TGCAGCGTAGCGGGAGTGCCGAATCATATCCAAGAGACCCAGTACTTC	CSVAGVPNHIQETQYF
TRBV7-3	TRBD2	TRBJ2-5	.	TGTGCCAGCAGCCCTAGCGGGGGGACCCAGTACTTC	CASSPSGGTQYF
TRBV11-2	TRBD1	TRBJ1-5	few	TGTGCCAGCAGCACGACGACAGGGTTGAACAATCAGCCCCAGCATTTT	CASSTTTGLNNQPQHF
TRBV7-2	.	TRBJ1-6	few	TGTGCCAGCAGCCCTCAGACAGATTCACCCCTCCACTTT	CASSPQTDSPLHF
TRBV5-1	TRBD1	TRBJ2-2	.	TGCGCCAGCAGCCCTGGACAGGGGGCGCAGGGCGGGGAGCTGTTTTTT	CASSPGQGAQGGELFF
TRBV24-1	.	TRBJ1-5	.	TGTGCCACCAGTCCGGGGGGCCATCAGCCCCAGCATTTT	CATSPGGHQPQHF
TRBV7-9	.	TRBJ2-7	.	TGTGCCAGCAGCTTAACTCAGGGCTCGGGCGAGCAGTACTTC	CASSLTQGSGEQYF
TRBV5-1	.	TRBJ2-1	once	TGCGCCAGCAGCCCTCAGTCAGGGGATGGTTCCTACAATGAGCAGTTCTTC	CASSPQSGDGSYNEQFF
TRBV19	.	TRBJ2-6	.	TGTGCCAGTATAGAAGGGGGAGCTGGGGCCAACGTCCTGACTTTC	CASIEGGAGANVLTF
TRBV19	.	TRBJ2-5	many	TGTGCCAGTAGTATAGGAGGGTCGGGGTCGTCCCAGTACTTC	CASSIGGSGSSQYF
TRBV29-1	TRBD1	TRBJ1-2	.	TGCAGCGTTGGGACAGGGCAAAATTTCTATGGCTACACCTTC	CSVGTGQNFYGYTF
TRBV19	.	TRBJ1-3	.	TGTGCCAGTAGTATTGGGGCAGGTCCTTCTGGAAACACCATATATTTT	CASSIGAGPSGNTIYF
TRBV11-2	.	TRBJ2-7	few	TGTGCCAGCAGCTTAGATCAGCAGGTCTCCTACGAGCAGTACTTC	CASSLDQQVSYEQYF
TRBV9	TRBD2	TRBJ2-3	.	TGTGCCAGCAGCGGCTATAGCGGGAGGAGCACAGATACGCAGTATTTT	CASSGYSGRSTDTQYF
TRBV5-4	TRBD1	TRBJ2-7	.	TGTGCCAGCAGCTCCGGAGGACAGGGGGCGGGCGAGCAGTACTTC	CASSSGGQGAGEQYF
TRBV5-1	TRBD1	TRBJ2-3	.	TGCGCCAGCAGCTTAGCAACAGGGGTATTTACAGATACGCAGTATTTT	CASSLATGVFTDTQYF
TRBV29-1	.	TRBJ1-2	.	TGCAGCGCCCGGCGGAACTTCCCTAACTATGGCTACACCTTC	CSARRNFPNYGYTF
TRBV11-1	TRBD1	TRBJ2-3	.	TGTGCCAGCAGCTTACTGGGACAGGGGGCGATTGATACGCAGTATTTT	CASSLLGQGAIDTQYF
TRBV7-8	TRBD1	TRBJ2-1	.	TGTGCCAGCAGCCCAACGTCGGGACAGTACTTTTACAATGAGCAGTTCTTC	CASSPTSGQYFYNEQFF
TRBV10-3	TRBD1	TRBJ1-4	.	TGTGCCATCAGTGCAGGGACAGGGAGGAGTCCTAATGAAAAACTGTTTTTT	CAISAGTGRSPNEKLFF
TRBV19	TRBD2	TRBJ2-6	.	TGTGCCAGTAGTAGGGGGGGGGCTGGGGCCAACGTCCTGACTTTC	CASSRGGAGANVLTF
TRBV20-1	.	TRBJ2-3	.	TGCAGTGCTAGTCCCATCCGCCAACGGGAGAGAGAGGGCACAGATACGCAGTATTTT	CSASPIRQREREGTDTQYF
TRBV5-8	.	TRBJ2-7	.	TGTGCCAGCATAAGACCCCCCTTGCGGGAGCAGTACTTC	CASIRPPLREQYF
TRBV2	.	TRBJ1-4	few	TGTGCCAGCAGTACAGGGATGAGTAGTGAAAAACTGTTTTTT	CASSTGMSSEKLFF
TRBV5-4	TRBD1	TRBJ2-3	.	TGTGCCAGCAGCTACTCGGGACAGAGCACAGATACGCAGTATTTT	CASSYSGQSTDTQYF
TRBV19	.	TRBJ2-3	.	TGTGCCAGTAGTACCTCAGGGCGCGGCACAGATACGCAGTATTTT	CASSTSGRGTDTQYF
TRBV6-2/TRBV6-3	TRBD2	TRBJ2-3	once	TGTGCCAGCAGTTTGCCGGGACTAGCGACAGATACGCAGTATTTT	CASSLPGLATDTQYF
TRBV11-2	TRBD1	TRBJ1-6	few	TGTGCCAGCAGCTCGGGGACAGGGCAGTATAATTCACCCCTCCACTTT	CASSSGTGQYNSPLHF
TRBV7-2	.	TRBJ1-3	once	TGTGCCAGCAGCGCCAGGGCCCCGGACGCGGGAAACACCATATATTTT	CASSARAPDAGNTIYF
TRBV7-6	TRBD2	TRBJ2-7	.	TGTGCCAGCAGCTTATGTGAGGAGGGCCGCCTCAGCGGGAGATGTATCGAGCAGTACTTC	CASSLCEEGRLSGRCIEQYF
TRBV23-1	.	TRBJ2-7	few	TGCGCCAGCAGTGATCTTAGGGGTCTCGTATCTTCCTACGAGCAGTACTTC	CASSDLRGLVSSYEQYF